A single sample is the source of the 25 T cell receptor beta chains below, sequenced in a study of glioma-infiltrating T cells after dendritic cell vaccination. Here immunoSEQ multiplex PCR was the method, and the copy in TCRdb shows in-frame clones only, minus some. The data show some 46,000 clones, about 91% seen once. Time point here: after dendritic cell vaccination, including at tumor progression/relapse. Sequenced here: blood, sampled after dendritic cell vaccination. These receptor sequences come from a human donor with glioblastoma.

The CDR3 DNA sequence: TGTGCCAGCAGGGGGGACAGGGGGCTCTATGGCTACACCTTC. Encoded protein: CASRGDRGLYGYTF. This chain joins TRBV28 and TRBJ1-2, with TRBD1 identical over 12 bases. The CDR3 has 14 amino acids. The trim removed 6 bases at V and 4 bases at J, leaving 3 bases unmatched. Germline V gene data show CDR1 as MDHEN and CDR2 as SYDVKM.

The chain employs TRBV7-6 and TRBJ2-7; 11 bases agree with TRBD2. The V gene end was trimmed by 8 bases and the J gene end by 7 bases; junction bases not matched to a gene: 13. The CDR3 has 15 amino acids. CDR1 is SGHVS, CDR2 FNYEAQ, per germline. Here the CDR3 DNA reads TGTGCCAGCCCAGGACTAGCGGGCCTCGTAGGGGAGCAGTACTTC. Protein sequence: CASPGLAGLVGEQYF.

The chain uses TRBV25-1 and TRBJ2-3, with D tentatively TRBD2 (5 bases). The CDR3 contains 14 residues. CDR1 MGHDK and CDR2 SYGVNS come from the germline V gene. Deletions cut 2 bases from V and 10 bases from J, with 16 bases between. The chain's CDR3 is CASSELLPSIPQYF. CDR3 bases: TGTGCCAGCAGTGAACTTCTTCCTAGCATTCCGCAGTATTTT. Full variable domain (rest looked up from reference TRBV25-1 and TRBJ2-3): EADIYQTPRYLVIGTGKKITLECSQTMGHDKMYWYQQDPGMELHLIHYSYGVNSTEKGDLSSESTVSRIRTEHFPLTLESARPSHTSQYLCASSELLPSIPQYFGPGTRLTVL.

The chain uses TRBV11-2 and TRBJ1-1, with D hard to call. With 5 bases removed from V and 0 bases from J, the gap between germline ends came to 10 bases. The CDR3 sequence is 14 residues long. CDR1 SGHAT and CDR2 FQNNGV come from the germline V gene. CDR3 sequence: CASSPNVVNTEAFF. The CDR3 bases are TGTGCCAGCAGCCCTAACGTAGTGAACACTGAAGCTTTCTTT.

The chain recombines TRBV27 with TRBJ2-1; a possible D gene is TRBD2 (6 bases). The germline V and J ends were trimmed by 5 bases and 8 bases, with 16 bases remaining between them. The CDR3 runs 14 residues. The germline V gene encodes CDR1 MNHEY and CDR2 SMNVEV (reference sequence). Here the CDR3 DNA reads TGTGCCAGCAGTCAACTCGGAGGGACGGATGAGCAGTTCTTC. Amino acid sequence: CASSQLGGTDEQFF.

The V and J genes are TRBV28 and TRBJ2-6; maybe TRBD1 (6 bases). Looked up from germline, CDR1 is MDHEN and CDR2 is SYDVKM. The V end was cut by 4 bases, the J end by 0 bases, with 10 bases between. The CDR3 spans 16 residues. CDR3 protein: CASSWDNFSGANVLTF. The CDR3 nucleotides read TGTGCCAGCAGTTGGGACAACTTCTCTGGGGCCAACGTCCTGACTTTC. Variable domain in full (rest from reference TRBV28 and TRBJ2-6): DVKVTQSSRYLVKRTGEKVFLECVQDMDHENMFWYRQDPGLGLRLIYFSYDVKMKEKGDIPEGYSVSREKKERFSLILESASTNQTSMYLCASSWDNFSGANVLTFGAGSRLTVL.

The CDR3 sequence is CAISPGPYEQYF. The CDR3 region has the DNA TGTGCCATCTCGCCAGGGCCCTACGAGCAGTACTTC. The chain employs TRBV6-6 and TRBJ2-7, with D possibly matching TRBD1 (5 bases). The ends were cut back, 10 bases at V and 2 bases at J, with 12 bases in the middle. Germline loops: CDR1 MNHNY, CDR2 SVGAGI (reference sequence). CDR3 length: 12 residues.

This clone was detected once. One junction end does not reproduce the germline sequence, and a read error may be involved. This chain joins TRBV7-7 and TRBJ2-2, with 8 bases fitting TRBD1. The CDR3 runs to 15 residues. The germline CDR1 and CDR2 sequences are SSHAT and FNYEAQ (reference sequence). The CDR3 protein is CASSLDGTGGGELFF. CDR3 DNA: TGTGCTAGCAGCTTAGATGGGACAGGTGGCGGGGAGCTGTTTTTT.

The V call is TRBV20-1, the J call TRBJ1-2; D gene unclear. Germline V gene lookup returns CDR1 DFQATT and CDR2 SNEGSKA (reference sequence). This CDR3 is 11 amino acids long. The V end lost 7 bases, the J end lost 12 bases, and 18 bases lay between the germline ends. The CDR3 protein is CSVPGISWDTF. The DNA of the CDR3 is TGCAGTGTCCCGGGGATTTCGTGGGACACCTTC.

The rearrangement links TRBV25-1 to TRBJ1-4, with D tentatively TRBD1 (6 bases). Trimming stripped 5 bases from V and 8 bases from J, with 15 bases between. Germline V gene lookup returns CDR1 MGHDK and CDR2 SYGVNS. CDR3 size: 14 residues. This chain's CDR3 is CASSTLQGFEKLFF. The CDR3 DNA reads TGTGCCAGCAGTACCCTACAGGGCTTCGAAAAACTGTTTTTT.

The V gene is TRBV28, the J gene TRBJ2-7; 9 bases align to TRBD1. The junction had 4 bases not matched to a gene; V was cut back by 7 bases and J by 3 bases. This CDR3 region has 13 residues. Germline CDR1 MDHEN, CDR2 SYDVKM. The CDR3 nucleotides are TGTGCCAGCACTCAGGGACAGGGCTACGAGCAGTACTTC. Encoded protein: CASTQGQGYEQYF.

The rearrangement joins TRBV7-2 to TRBJ2-7; 10 positions match TRBD2. V lost 1 base to trimming and J lost 4 bases; unmatched junction nucleotides: 4. The CDR3 is 15 amino acids. Germline CDR1 and CDR2: SGHTA and FQGNSA. The CDR3 DNA reads as TGTGCCAGCAGCTTAGGGGGGACTAGCGCATACGAGCAGTACTTC. Its protein product is CASSLGGTSAYEQYF.

On this clone itself: The junction differs from germline at one of its ends, possibly a read error. The chain is built from TRBV7-7 and TRBJ2-3, with 15 bases identical to TRBD2. The length of the CDR3 is 18 residues. The germline V gene has CDR1 SSHAT and CDR2 FNYEAQ (reference sequence). The CDR3 DNA reads TGTGCTAGCAGCTCCGGACTAGCGGGAGGGCCGGGGGGGAATACGCAGTATTTT. Its protein is CASSSGLAGGPGGNTQYF.

This sequence joins TRBV28 and TRBJ2-2; weak D call: TRBD2 (5 bases). This CDR3 region has 12 residues. The V and J ends lost 7 bases and 7 bases respectively, with 10 bases between them. Germline assignment: CDR1 MDHEN and CDR2 SYDVKM. CDR3 sequence (DNA): TGTGCCAGCACCGTGAGCGGCGGGGAGCTGTTTTTT. As protein: CASTVSGGELFF. The full variable domain, rest sourced from reference TRBV28 and TRBJ2-2, is DVKVTQSSRYLVKRTGEKVFLECVQDMDHENMFWYRQDPGLGLRLIYFSYDVKMKEKGDIPEGYSVSREKKERFSLILESASTNQTSMYLCASTVSGGELFFGEGSRLTVL.

This chain links TRBV4-2 with TRBJ2-3; 11 nucleotides match TRBD2. The V and J ends lost 0 bases and 4 bases, in that order; junction bases with no gene match: 15. Germline CDR1 reads LGHNA; CDR2 reads YNFKEQ. The CDR3 loop spans 20 amino acids. The chain's CDR3 is CASSQDGIAGGSARADTQYF. As DNA, the CDR3 is TGTGCCAGCAGCCAAGATGGGATAGCGGGAGGGAGTGCAAGAGCAGATACGCAGTATTTT.

This chain links TRBV7-2 with TRBJ2-1; D not resolved. The germline V and J ends were trimmed by 2 bases and 6 bases, with 8 bases remaining between them. CDR3 length: 13 residues. Germline lookup yields CDR1 SGHTA and CDR2 FQGNSA. The CDR3 DNA sequence: TGTGCCAGCAGCTTAACTTCCCCCAATGAGCAGTTCTTC. Encoded protein: CASSLTSPNEQFF.

The genes are TRBV29-1 and TRBJ2-2; tentatively, D is TRBD2 (6 bases). The CDR3 totals 16 residues. Trimming removed 2 bases at V and 1 base at J, with 14 bases between. Germline-derived CDR1 and CDR2 are SQVTM and ANQGSEA. CDR3 residues: CSVEFPGTLNTGELFF. Here the CDR3 DNA reads TGCAGCGTTGAATTCCCAGGGACTCTGAACACCGGGGAGCTGTTTTTT.

The chain is built from TRBV19 and TRBJ1-5; D is uncertain. Germline V gives CDR1 LNHDA, CDR2 SQIVND (reference sequence). The V end lost 3 bases, the J end lost 0 bases, and 15 bases lay between the germline ends. The CDR3 has 17 residues. The CDR3 bases are TGTGCCAGTAGTATTGGAACGGACTTACCTAGCAATCAGCCCCAGCATTTT. It codes for CASSIGTDLPSNQPQHF.

With regard to this clone: Germline is not matched at one junction end, which may reflect a read error. The chain links TRBV7-3 to TRBJ2-1; TRBD2 aligns across 8 bases. From germline, CDR1 is SGHTA and CDR2 FQGTGA. There are 15 residues in the CDR3. CDR3 protein: CASSLTSGGYNEQFF. CDR3 nucleotides: TGTGCCAGCAGCCTAACTAGCGGAGGGTACAATGAGCAGTTCTTC.

The chain recombines TRBV7-8 with TRBJ1-1, with D unresolved. The CDR3 extends over 13 amino acids. Deletions cut 4 bases from V and 1 base from J, with 7 bases between. Germline-derived CDR1 and CDR2 are SGHVS and FQNEAQ. The CDR3 DNA is TGTGCCAGCAGCTCGTCCAGGAACACTGAAGCTTTCTTT. Translating gives CASSSSRNTEAFF.

The rearrangement joins TRBV30 to TRBJ1-4; no clear D gene. This CDR3 is built from 11 residues. V was shortened by 1 base and J by 6 bases, with 3 bases between the two germline ends. The germline CDR1 and CDR2 sequences are GTSNPN and SVGIG (reference sequence). The CDR3 reads CAWSDYEKLFF. CDR3 sequence (DNA): TGTGCCTGGAGTGACTATGAAAAACTGTTTTTT. Looking up the rest from reference TRBV30 and TRBJ1-4 gives the full variable domain: SQTIHQWPATLVQPVGSPLSLECTVEGTSNPNLYWYRQAAGRGLQLLFYSVGIGQISSEVPQNLSASRPQDRQFILSSKKLLLSDSGFYLCAWSDYEKLFFGSGTQLSVL.

This chain uses TRBV11-2 with TRBJ2-7, with D possibly being TRBD2 (5 bases). Trimming removed 4 bases from V and 9 bases from J, with 13 bases in between. From germline, CDR1 is SGHAT and CDR2 FQNNGV. The CDR3 contains 12 residues. The CDR3: CASSSSPGWQYF. CDR3 nucleotides: TGTGCCAGCAGCTCGTCGCCGGGGTGGCAGTACTTC.

V gene TRBV9 combines with J gene TRBJ1-2; perhaps TRBD1 as D (5 bases). This CDR3 has 14 amino acids. V lost 4 bases and J lost 7, with 17 bases in between. CDR1 and CDR2 (germline): SGDLS, YYNGEE. CDR3 DNA: TGTGCCAGCAGCAGGAGTGGGGGGTCCACTGGCTACACCTTC. It is translated as CASSRSGGSTGYTF.

This clone came up once. The rearrangement uses TRBV19 and TRBJ1-1; no definite D call. The V gene's germline CDR1 is LNHDA and CDR2 SQIVND (reference sequence). V was clipped by 5 bases and J by 0 bases, with 7 bases between them. The CDR3 spans 13 residues. Here the CDR3 reads CASSFQMNTEAFF. The CDR3 DNA reads as TGTGCCAGTAGTTTCCAGATGAACACTGAAGCTTTCTTT. Full variable domain (remainder filled in from reference TRBV19 and TRBJ1-1): DGGITQSPKYLFRKEGQNVTLSCEQNLNHDAMYWYRQDPGQGLRLIYYSQIVNDFQKGDIAEGYSVSREKKESFPLTVTSAQKNPTAFYLCASSFQMNTEAFFGQGTRLTVV.

The chain uses TRBV10-3 and TRBJ1-2, with D uncertain. There are 13 residues in the CDR3. CDR1 is ENHRY, CDR2 SYGVKD, per germline. Between the trimmed V and J ends, which lost 7 bases and 6 bases, there was a span of 15 bases. The CDR3, as DNA: TGTGCCATCACCGGAAGCGGGTTGGATGGCTACACCTTC. It yields the protein CAITGSGLDGYTF.